Described below is a single T cell receptor beta chain sequence and its context. Its target is not known. Treatment reported: approximately nine-day PBMC culture with coronavirus spike peptide pools or control peptides (ViraFEST assay). Before TCRs were sequenced, ViraFEST expanded antigen-specific T cells with peptide pools. Cultured CD4+ T cell DNA was sequenced using the Oncomine TCR Beta short-read assay. Each CDR3 protein is one row after TCRdb ran MiXCR on the PCR reads. The sample holds some 14,000 distinct CDR3 sequences, under 45% seen once. The CDR3 loop spans 13 amino acids. CDR1 and CDR2 (germline): SGHTA, FQGTGA. With 5 bases removed from V and 7 bases from J, the gap between germline ends came to 15 bases. The source of the sample is a study of vaccination and CD4 T cells after COVID-19. Study details: Participants were vaccinated with two doses, given as either BNT162b2 or mRNA-1273 vaccine.

Specimen: CD4+ T cells from blood, cultured in vitro. This clonotype originated in a human donor who had recovered from COVID-19. The chain employs TRBV7-3 and TRBJ2-7, with D possibly matching TRBD2 (5 bases). The CDR3 loop reads CASSRDPLGEQYF. Written as DNA, the CDR3 is TGTGCCAGCAGCCGGGATCCCCTGGGGGAGCAGTACTTC.